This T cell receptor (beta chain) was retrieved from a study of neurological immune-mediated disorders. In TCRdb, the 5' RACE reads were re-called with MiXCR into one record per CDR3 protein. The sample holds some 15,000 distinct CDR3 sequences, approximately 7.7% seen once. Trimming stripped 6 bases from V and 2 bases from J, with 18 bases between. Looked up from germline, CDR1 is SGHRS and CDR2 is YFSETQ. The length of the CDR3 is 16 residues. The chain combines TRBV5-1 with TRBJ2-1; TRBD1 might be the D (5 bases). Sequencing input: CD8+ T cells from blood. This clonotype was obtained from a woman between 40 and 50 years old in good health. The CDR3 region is CASNLRQSAAYNEQFF. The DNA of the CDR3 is TGCGCCAGCAATCTTCGACAGTCCGCTGCCTACAATGAGCAGTTCTTC.